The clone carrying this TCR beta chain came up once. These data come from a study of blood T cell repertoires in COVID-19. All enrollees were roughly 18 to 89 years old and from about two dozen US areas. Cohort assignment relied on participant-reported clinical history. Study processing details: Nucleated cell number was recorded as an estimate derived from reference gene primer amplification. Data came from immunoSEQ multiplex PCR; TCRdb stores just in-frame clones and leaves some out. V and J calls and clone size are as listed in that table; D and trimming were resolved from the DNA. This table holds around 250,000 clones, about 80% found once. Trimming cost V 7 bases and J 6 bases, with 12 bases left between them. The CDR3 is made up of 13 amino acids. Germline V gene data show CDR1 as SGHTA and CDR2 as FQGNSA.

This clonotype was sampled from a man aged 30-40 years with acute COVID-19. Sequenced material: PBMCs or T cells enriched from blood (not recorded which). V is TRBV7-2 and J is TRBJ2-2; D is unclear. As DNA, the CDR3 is TGTGCCAGCAACTCCCGATCCGCCGGGGAGCTGTTTTTT. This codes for CASNSRSAGELFF.